This TCR beta chain appears in the sequencing data of a study of blood T cells in healthy people across ages. Together with a sample-barcoded 5' primer, a J-beta primer mix was included in a second PCR lasting roughly 7 to 11 cycles. Every molecule of cDNA carried a tag from a template-switch adaptor with 12 random nucleotides. TCRdb itself ran the 5' RACE reads through MiXCR, one entry per CDR3 protein. The table records just under 750,000 distinct CDR3 sequences, approximately 21% of them present only once. Trimming cost V 7 bases and J 5 bases; bases outside gene matches: 12. This CDR3 is built from 15 residues.

V and J are TRBV12-3 or TRBV12-4 and TRBJ2-7; 9 bases fit TRBD2. Sequenced input: blood. The TCR originated in a man between 70 and 80 years old in good health. As DNA, the CDR3 is TGTGCCAGCACCGAGGGGATAGCGGGGGCCCACGAGCAGTACTTC. Its translation is CASTEGIAGAHEQYF.